This T cell receptor (beta chain) was sequenced during a study of human T cells and chemical hapten exposure. About the research overall: Variation in per-sample TCR yields came mainly from small pooled library volume differences.

Regarding the study as a whole: There were significantly more large CDR3 similarity clusters among expanded TCRs than among controls.

The time point is: pre-sensitization, week 0. The treatment: therapeutic diphenylcyclopropenone sensitization with weekly scalp DPC. Ahead of each patch test application, blood was drawn. The library tagged individual cDNA molecules with unique molecular identifiers. TCRdb passed the RACE reads through MiXCR, listing each CDR3 protein once. This table holds roughly 260,000 distinct CDR3 sequences, approximately 8.6% found once. This clonotype appeared many times. As yet, its antigen is unknown. The source of this sequence is a woman in her forties with alopecia areata. Some clones in this sample may be carry-over from other donors' samples. Sequences were derived from whole blood, sampled in connection with sensitization to the hapten diphenylcyclopropenone (DPC).

The CDR3 loop reads CASSQERMTRSPLHF. For the CDR3, the DNA is TGTGCCAGCAGCCAAGAAAGAATGACTCGGTCACCCCTCCACTTT. The V and J genes are TRBV4-2 and TRBJ1-6; the D is unclear. The germline V gene has CDR1 LGHNA and CDR2 YNFKEQ. This CDR3 contains 15 residues. V was cut by 0 bases and J by 10 bases, with 13 bases left in between.